The 29 T cell receptor beta chains presented below share a single source sample, sequenced in a study of T cells after yellow fever vaccination. From the 5' RACE reads, TCRdb called clonotypes with MiXCR, one entry per CDR3 protein. Among 250,000 to 350,000 distinct CDR3 sequences, about 10% were seen once, and the ten largest hold around 3.1%. The material was CD4+ T cells sorted from PBMCs, obtained 5 days after the yellow fever booster vaccination. The receptors were gathered from a man between 18 and 35 years old who received the YFV17D yellow fever vaccine.

This clonotype was detected only a few times. The rearrangement links TRBV7-2 to TRBJ1-3; D gene uncertain. Germline values: CDR1 SGHTA, CDR2 FQGNSA. The CDR3 sequence is 15 residues long. V was cut by 0 bases and J by 4 bases, with 10 bases left in between. The CDR3 loop reads CASSLARPTGNTIYF. DNA of the CDR3: TGTGCCAGCAGCTTAGCGCGGCCAACAGGAAACACCATATATTTT.

This clonotype was seen a handful of times. Here the CDR3 reads CASSYSPGEGYTF. As DNA, the CDR3 is TGTGCCAGCAGTTACTCGCCCGGGGAGGGCTACACCTTC. The chain joins TRBV6-6 to TRBJ1-2; unclear D gene. Germline CDR1 and CDR2: MNHNY and SVGAGI (reference sequence). This CDR3 comprises 13 residues. Trimming took 0 bases from V and 8 from J, leaving 10 bases between them.

This clonotype was seen only a few times. This chain connects TRBV3-1 to TRBJ1-3, with D hard to call. Looked up from germline, CDR1 is LGHDT and CDR2 is YNNKEL (reference sequence). Deletions cut 4 bases from V and 4 bases from J, with 8 bases between. This CDR3 has 13 residues. Here the CDR3 DNA reads TGTGCCAGCAGCCCCTCCAGGGGAAACACCATATATTTT. It codes for CASSPSRGNTIYF.

Only a few counts were recorded for this clonotype. The chain employs TRBV7-2 and TRBJ1-5; D is undetermined. The CDR3 sequence is 13 residues long. CDR1 SGHTA and CDR2 FQGNSA come from the germline V gene. Trimming shortened V by 2 bases and J by 6 bases, and 8 bases separated the two germline ends. Here the CDR3 reads CASSLMVGQPQHF. The CDR3 DNA is TGTGCCAGCAGCTTAATGGTGGGTCAGCCCCAGCATTTT. Combining the CDR3 with reference TRBV7-2 and TRBJ1-5 gives the whole variable domain GAGVSQSPSNKVTEKGKDVELRCDPISGHTALYWYRQSLGQGLEFLIYFQGNSAPDKSGLPSDRFSAERTGGSVSTLTIQRTQQEDSAVYLCASSLMVGQPQHFGDGTRLSIL.

The chain recombines TRBV20-1 with TRBJ1-2, with 8 bases that match TRBD1. V was clipped by 4 bases and J by 5 bases; unmatched bases: 18. Germline-derived CDR1 and CDR2 are DFQATT and SNEGSKA (reference sequence). The CDR3 has 17 residues. Written as DNA, the CDR3 is TGCAGTGCTAACCGAAGATTCCAGGGGGCAGGCCAATATGGCTACACCTTC. Translated: CSANRRFQGAGQYGYTF.

There are a few counts of this clonotype. This sequence joins TRBV20-1 and TRBJ1-5; a possible D gene is TRBD1 (5 bases). The CDR3 totals 14 residues. With 5 bases removed from V and 3 bases from J, the gap between germline ends came to 14 bases. Germline V gene sequence: CDR1 DFQATT, CDR2 SNEGSKA (reference sequence). The DNA of the CDR3 is TGCAGTGCTCGACCTGGGGACGTCAATCAGCCCCAGCATTTT. Its protein product is CSARPGDVNQPQHF.

This clonotype came up many times. Here the CDR3 reads CATSDRGDSRTDTQYF. The CDR3 nucleotides are TGTGCCACCAGTGACCGAGGGGACTCCCGCACAGATACGCAGTATTTT. This chain joins TRBV24-1 and TRBJ2-3; D is perhaps TRBD2 (6 bases). The length of the CDR3 is 16 residues. The V and J ends lost 4 bases and 1 base respectively, with 14 bases between them. The germline CDR1 and CDR2 sequences are KGHDR and SFDVKD.

This sequence joins TRBV6-1 and TRBJ1-6, with a possible D match to TRBD1 (5 bases). V lost 7 bases, J lost 4 bases, and 14 bases lay in between. CDR3 length: 15 residues. Germline V lookup: CDR1 MNHNS, CDR2 SASEGT. Here the CDR3 reads CASNMGLGYNSPLHF. Here the CDR3 DNA reads TGTGCCAGCAATATGGGGCTAGGGTATAATTCACCCCTCCACTTT.

This clonotype has a count of ten or more. The chain is built from TRBV4-1 and TRBJ1-3; 9 positions agree with TRBD1. The CDR3 covers 18 residues. Germline values: CDR1 MGHRA, CDR2 YSYEKL. Germline trimming cut 3 bases from V and 0 bases from J; bases unmatched to any gene: 9. The CDR3 spells CASSHSGQGRYSGNTIYF. The CDR3 nucleotides read TGCGCCAGCAGCCATTCCGGACAGGGGCGTTACTCTGGAAACACCATATATTTT.

The sample holds a few counts of this clonotype. J is TRBJ1-2 and V is TRBV6-5; weak D call: TRBD1 (5 bases). The CDR3 is made up of 16 amino acids. Germline-derived CDR1 and CDR2 are MNHEY and SVGAGI. V was trimmed by 0 bases and J by 0 bases, leaving 11 bases between them. The CDR3 sequence: CASSYSGGVPNYGYTF. The CDR3 nucleotides are TGTGCCAGCAGTTACTCCGGGGGGGTGCCTAACTATGGCTACACCTTC.

The chain uses TRBV10-3 and TRBJ2-3; D is tentatively TRBD1 or TRBD2 (7 bases each). The germline V and J ends were trimmed by 8 bases and 3 bases, with 27 bases remaining between them. The CDR3 has 18 residues. CDR1 and CDR2 (germline): ENHRY, SYGVKD. The CDR3 spells CAISKGAGVQRLTDTQYF. The CDR3 nucleotides read TGTGCCATCTCCAAGGGGGCGGGGGTTCAACGCCTGACAGATACGCAGTATTTT.

Many counts were recorded for this clonotype. This chain links TRBV27 with TRBJ2-3; D is perhaps TRBD2 (5 bases). With 6 bases removed from V and 8 bases from J, the gap between germline ends came to 15 bases. Germline values: CDR1 MNHEY, CDR2 SMNVEV (reference sequence). There are 13 residues in the CDR3. This CDR3 is CASSPLRESTQYF. The CDR3 DNA reads TGTGCCAGCAGCCCTTTGAGGGAGTCTACGCAGTATTTT.

V and J are TRBV7-2 and TRBJ2-1; TRBD1 matches 8 bases. The germline CDR1 and CDR2 sequences are SGHTA and FQGNSA. The CDR3 is 15 amino acids. Trimming took 5 bases from V and 4 from J; bases not matched to a gene: 7. The CDR3 protein is CASSPETGDYNEQFF. In DNA form, the CDR3 reads TGTGCCAGCAGCCCCGAGACAGGGGATTACAATGAGCAGTTCTTC.

This clonotype was counted between two and nine times. The V gene is TRBV4-3, the J gene TRBJ1-6, with D possibly TRBD1 on 5 matching bases. The V end was cut by 0 bases, the J end by 8 bases, with 17 bases between. The CDR3 sequence is 17 residues long. Germline CDR1 LGHNA, CDR2 YSLEER. The CDR3 sequence: CASSQEWGVSTDSPLHF. CDR3 sequence (DNA): TGCGCCAGCAGCCAAGAATGGGGGGTCTCAACGGATTCACCCCTCCACTTT.

This sequence joins TRBV30 and TRBJ2-5; a weak D match, TRBD2 (5 bases). CDR1 and CDR2 (germline): GTSNPN, SVGIG (reference sequence). V was shortened by 7 bases and J by 5 bases, with 17 bases between the two germline ends. The CDR3 extends over 13 amino acids. The CDR3 here is CAYAKGDWETQYF. DNA of the CDR3: TGTGCCTACGCGAAGGGAGATTGGGAGACCCAGTACTTC.

A few counts support this clonotype. The rearrangement links TRBV6-4 to TRBJ2-2; D is uncertain. V lost 3 bases and J 6 bases, leaving 8 bases between the germline ends. The CDR3 is 13 amino acids. Per the germline V gene, CDR1 is MRHNA and CDR2 is SNTAGT. The CDR3 region has the DNA TGTGCCAGCAGTGAACTCGGGTCCGGGGAGCTGTTTTTT. Residues: CASSELGSGELFF.

The chain carries TRBV3-1 and TRBJ1-2; 8 bases map to TRBD1. With V trimmed by 3 bases and J by 5 bases, 5 bases remained unmatched. CDR1 and CDR2 from the germline V gene are LGHDT and YNNKEL (reference sequence). There are 14 residues in the CDR3. The CDR3 sequence is CASSQYQGAYGYTF. CDR3 sequence (DNA): TGTGCCAGCAGCCAGTACCAGGGGGCATATGGCTACACCTTC.

This clonotype was detected a few times. The chain joins TRBV20-1 to TRBJ2-7; 7 nucleotides match TRBD2. The V segment lost 3 bases and the J segment 2 bases; nucleotides outside the gene matches: 10. This CDR3 has 15 amino acids. Germline CDR1 and CDR2: DFQATT and SNEGSKA (reference sequence). The CDR3 spells CSARGTTREAYEQYF. The CDR3 DNA reads as TGCAGTGCTAGGGGGACTACCAGGGAAGCCTACGAGCAGTACTTC.

This clonotype was found a few times. The V and J genes are TRBV7-2 and TRBJ2-4; D might be TRBD1 or TRBD2, each matching 6 bases. Trimming removed 7 bases from V and 4 bases from J, with 17 bases in between. Per germline, CDR1 SGHTA and CDR2 FQGNSA. This CDR3 is 15 amino acids long. CDR3 sequence reads: CASTPGGGPKNIQYF. CDR3 in DNA: TGTGCCAGCACCCCCGGTGGGGGGCCAAAAAACATTCAGTACTTC.

The genes are TRBV2 and TRBJ1-5; TRBD1 agrees at 9 bases. The V gene end was trimmed by 7 bases and the J gene end by 6 bases; junction bases not matched to a gene: 10. Germline V gene lookup returns CDR1 SNHLY and CDR2 FYNNEI. The CDR3 loop spans 15 amino acids. CDR3 region: CASTTGTGFLQPQHF. The CDR3 DNA sequence: TGTGCCAGCACGACCGGGACAGGGTTTCTTCAGCCCCAGCATTTT.

The table lists this clonotype with a few counts. The J gene is TRBJ2-1, the V gene TRBV29-1; 8 bases agree with TRBD1. Trimming at V came to 5 bases and at J to 4 bases, leaving 7 bases not matched to a gene. CDR1 SQVTM and CDR2 ANQGSEA come from the germline V gene. This CDR3 has 14 amino acids. The DNA of the CDR3 is TGCAGCGTTAAGACAGGGGCAGCTTACAATGAGCAGTTCTTC. Protein product: CSVKTGAAYNEQFF.

This clonotype was detected only a few times. The chain uses TRBV7-2 and TRBJ2-5; 12 positions match TRBD2. Germline CDR1 reads SGHTA; CDR2 reads FQGNSA. The CDR3 has 18 residues. J gave up 5 bases and V 0 bases, and 10 bases lay outside the gene matches. This CDR3 is CASSLALLAGGQGETQYF. CDR3 in DNA: TGTGCCAGCAGCTTAGCGCTACTAGCGGGGGGCCAGGGGGAGACCCAGTACTTC.

This clonotype came up many times. The genes are TRBV5-1 and TRBJ1-2, with 8 bases matching TRBD1. Losses at the gene ends were 7 bases for V and 8 bases for J; bases not matched to a gene: 7. Per germline, CDR1 SGHRS and CDR2 YFSETQ. The CDR3 spans 12 residues. CDR3 DNA: TGCGCCAGCTCCCGCGACAGGGGAGGCTACACCTTC. Translating it yields CASSRDRGGYTF.

This clonotype was detected a few times. This rearrangement joins TRBV12-3 or TRBV12-4 to TRBJ1-1; 11 positions match TRBD1. The CDR3 sequence is 14 residues long. V dropped 6 bases and J dropped 5; count of bases not matched to a gene: 5. The CDR3 bases are TGTGCCAGCAGCAGGACAGGGGGCTGGACTGAAGCTTTCTTT. This codes for CASSRTGGWTEAFF.

The table lists this clonotype with many counts. The chain links TRBV29-1 to TRBJ1-1; 9 bases map to TRBD1. This CDR3 comprises 14 residues. Germline loops: CDR1 SQVTM, CDR2 ANQGSEA. The V gene end was trimmed by 7 bases and the J gene end by 3 bases; junction bases not matched to a gene: 9. CDR3 nucleotide sequence: TGCAGCGGGATACCGGGACAGGGTTACACTGAAGCTTTCTTT. Amino acid sequence: CSGIPGQGYTEAFF.

This clonotype was counted ten times or more. This rearrangement joins TRBV7-8 to TRBJ2-3; 10 nucleotides align to TRBD1. CDR3 length: 17 residues. The ends lost 0 bases at V and 5 bases at J; junction bases unmatched: 8. Per germline, CDR1 SGHVS and CDR2 FQNEAQ. CDR3 in amino acids: CASSLAPWDRGGDTQYF. In DNA form, the CDR3 reads TGTGCCAGCAGCTTAGCCCCCTGGGACAGGGGTGGAGATACGCAGTATTTT.

The J gene is TRBJ2-2, the V gene TRBV5-1; D is perhaps TRBD1 or TRBD2 (5 bases each). Germline V gene data show CDR1 as SGHRS and CDR2 as YFSETQ. This CDR3 contains 14 residues. The V end lost 4 bases, the J end lost 5 bases, and 12 bases lay between the germline ends. The CDR3 protein is CASSGDPSTGELFF. Here the CDR3 DNA reads TGCGCCAGCAGCGGGGACCCTTCAACCGGGGAGCTGTTTTTT. Full variable domain (remainder filled in from reference TRBV5-1 and TRBJ2-2): KAGVTQTPRYLIKTRGQQVTLSCSPISGHRSVSWYQQTPGQGLQFLFEYFSETQRNKGNFPGRFSGRQFSNSRSEMNVSTLELGDSALYLCASSGDPSTGELFFGEGSRLTVL.

This rearrangement joins TRBV20-1 to TRBJ2-5; 12 bases are a match to TRBD2. The CDR3 loop spans 15 amino acids. The germline V gene has CDR1 DFQATT and CDR2 SNEGSKA (reference sequence). V shed 5 bases and J 5 bases; nucleotides not matched to a gene: 9. CDR3 bases: TGCAGTGCTCCCGGACTAGCGGGGTTGCTGGAGACCCAGTACTTC. Protein: CSAPGLAGLLETQYF.

This clonotype has at least ten counts. The rearrangement links TRBV5-4 to TRBJ2-1, with D possibly matching TRBD1 (6 bases). Germline CDR1 and CDR2: SGHNT and YYREEE (reference sequence). The CDR3 loop spans 13 amino acids. V was pared by 3 bases and J by 6 bases, with 10 bases between. The CDR3 DNA follows: TGTGCCAGCAGCTGGGACAATTCCAATGAGCAGTTCTTC. Its protein is CASSWDNSNEQFF.